The next 19 T cell receptor beta chains were all read from a single sample in a study of cytomegalovirus exposure and HLA in healthy donors. Use of 60 Vbeta and 13 Jbeta primers characterized the PCR. Libraries were prepared by immunoSEQ multiplex PCR; TCRdb keeps only in-frame clonotypes and omits some of them. The sample has around 150,000 clones, approximately 80% seen once; the top ten hold around 9.1%. Sequenced material: PBMCs. The receptors stem from a male donor in good health and CMV-seropositive.

The chain has TRBV29-1 and TRBJ1-3; TRBD1 matches at 7 bases. From germline, CDR1 is SQVTM and CDR2 ANQGSEA. The CDR3 sequence is 14 residues long. V was clipped by 4 bases and J by 1 base; unmatched bases: 4. CDR3 in amino acids: CSVVRGPSGNTIYF. The CDR3 DNA reads as TGCAGCGTTGTGAGGGGGCCGTCTGGAAACACCATATATTTT.

This clone was found once. CDR3 region: CASSERQGRADTQYF. DNA of the CDR3: TGTGCCAGCAGTGAAAGACAGGGGAGGGCAGATACGCAGTATTTT. V and J are TRBV2 and TRBJ2-3, with D perhaps matching TRBD1 (8 bases). The CDR3 consists of 15 residues. V lost 2 bases and J lost 4, with 13 bases in between. Germline CDR1 is SNHLY and CDR2 is FYNNEI.

The V gene is TRBV11-2, the J gene TRBJ2-6; no clear D. The CDR3 has 15 residues. Trimming left V 7 bases short and J 2 bases short, with 12 bases between. Germline V gene lookup returns CDR1 SGHAT and CDR2 FQNNGV. CDR3 nucleotide sequence: TGTGCCAGCATGGCCCCCGTAACTGGGGCCAACGTCCTGACTTTC. This translates into CASMAPVTGANVLTF.

The gene calls are TRBV10-3 and TRBJ2-6; 11 nucleotides match TRBD1. With V trimmed by 2 bases and J by 1 base, 4 bases remained unmatched. The CDR3 contains 18 residues. CDR1 ENHRY and CDR2 SYGVKD come from the germline V gene. The CDR3 coding sequence is TGTGCCATCAGTGAGCCGGGGGACAGGGGGTCTGGGGCCAACGTCCTGACTTTC. Translation: CAISEPGDRGSGANVLTF.

V usage is TRBV7-2 and J usage is TRBJ1-5; 11 positions match TRBD1. J was trimmed by 4 bases and V by 5 bases; bases with no gene match: 4. This CDR3 region has 15 residues. Germline lookup yields CDR1 SGHTA and CDR2 FQGNSA. The CDR3 DNA follows: TGTGCCAGCAGCGCAGGACAGGGGGCAAATCAGCCCCAGCATTTT. Encoded protein: CASSAGQGANQPQHF.

The chain carries TRBV7-7 and TRBJ2-5; D possibly corresponds to TRBD1 (5 bases). The CDR3 is 14 amino acids. V was trimmed by 1 base and J by 2 bases, leaving 8 bases between them. CDR1 is SSHAT, CDR2 FNYEAQ, per germline (reference sequence). CDR3 amino acids: CASSLEAGQETQYF. The CDR3 region has the DNA TGTGCCAGCAGCTTAGAGGCAGGGCAAGAGACCCAGTACTTC.

The rearrangement links TRBV7-9 to TRBJ1-4; 7 bases match TRBD1. Germline lookup yields CDR1 SEHNR and CDR2 FQNEAQ (reference sequence). This CDR3 comprises 16 residues. Trimming removed 3 bases from V and 0 bases from J; junction bases left unmatched: 4. The DNA of the CDR3 is TGTGCCAGCAGCTTCCGACAGGGAGCAACTAATGAAAAACTGTTTTTT. Amino acids: CASSFRQGATNEKLFF.

This chain connects TRBV11-2 to TRBJ2-3, with D unclear. V lost 1 base and J lost 2, with 16 bases in between. The CDR3 contains 17 residues. Germline V gene sequence: CDR1 SGHAT, CDR2 FQNNGV. The CDR3 loop reads CASSLVSPSLPTDTQYF. The CDR3 nucleotides are TGTGCCAGCAGCTTAGTCTCCCCATCACTACCCACAGATACGCAGTATTTT.

This rearrangement joins TRBV12-2 to TRBJ1-4; the table's D gene call, TRBD1, was not cross checked with the DNA. TRBV12-2 corresponds to a pseudogene. This CDR3 spans 16 amino acids. The CDR3: CASRLPGQGSNEKLFF. CDR3 DNA sequence: TGTGCAAGTCGCCTACCGGGACAGGGTTCTAATGAAAAACTGTTTTTT.

The chain employs TRBV6-5 and TRBJ2-1, with D perhaps TRBD1 (5 bases). The CDR3 has 14 amino acids. V dropped 6 bases and J dropped 9 bases, with 18 bases sitting between them. Germline-derived CDR1 and CDR2 are MNHEY and SVGAGI. The CDR3 sequence is CASSRTGPRGEQFF. For the CDR3, the DNA is TGTGCCAGCAGCCGTACAGGACCTCGCGGTGAGCAGTTCTTC.

V gene TRBV4-3 combines with J gene TRBJ2-2, with D unresolved. V was shortened by 1 base and J by 1 base, with 7 bases between the two germline ends. The germline CDR1 and CDR2 sequences are LGHNA and YSLEER. The CDR3 totals 15 residues. In DNA form, the CDR3 reads TGCGCCAGCAGCCAAGGTCACAGGAACACCGGGGAGCTGTTTTTT. It codes for CASSQGHRNTGELFF.

This clone was observed a single time. The chain is built from TRBV4-1 and TRBJ1-6, with 9 nucleotides matching TRBD1. With 3 bases clipped from V and 7 bases from J, the junction kept 7 bases outside the gene matches. Germline V gene lookup returns CDR1 MGHRA and CDR2 YSYEKL. The CDR3 extends over 16 amino acids. The CDR3 region is CASSQAWTGVNSPLHF. DNA of the CDR3: TGCGCCAGCAGCCAGGCCTGGACAGGGGTAAATTCACCCCTCCACTTT.

This clone appeared a few times. This chain connects TRBV6-5 to TRBJ1-2; 11 bases are shared with TRBD1. The CDR3 extends over 15 amino acids. The germline V gene has CDR1 MNHEY and CDR2 SVGAGI. With V trimmed by 6 bases and J by 4 bases, 7 bases remained unmatched. Here the CDR3 reads CASSTRTGGGYGYTF. The CDR3 DNA is TGTGCCAGCAGCACCCGGACAGGGGGCGGCTATGGCTACACCTTC.

This chain joins TRBV18 and TRBJ2-1; 8 positions agree with TRBD2. The junction had 19 bases not matched to a gene; V was cut back by 4 bases and J by 8 bases. Germline V CDR1 and CDR2: KGHSH, LQKENI. This CDR3 comprises 18 residues. DNA for the CDR3: TGTGCCAGCTCACTACTCCTTTCGGTGGGCGGGAGGATCTATGAGCAGTTCTTC. This translates into CASSLLLSVGGRIYEQFF.

Remarks on this clone: Sequence at one end of the junction differs from germline and may be a read error. V is TRBV5-4 and J is TRBJ1-3; D might be TRBD1 (5 bases). Germline V gene sequence: CDR1 SGHNT, CDR2 YYREEE (reference sequence). This CDR3 contains 16 residues. The CDR3 here is CASSLDSSFSGNTMYF. The CDR3 bases are TGTGCCAGCAGCCTCGACAGTTCCTTCTCTGGAAACACCATGTATTTT.

This chain connects TRBV19 to TRBJ2-1; D is perhaps TRBD2 (6 bases). The CDR3 spans 13 residues. V was cut by 7 bases and J by 9 bases, with 16 bases left in between. Germline loops: CDR1 LNHDA, CDR2 SQIVND (reference sequence). This chain's CDR3 is CASTRTWGGEQFF. The CDR3, as DNA: TGTGCCAGTACCAGAACGTGGGGAGGTGAGCAGTTCTTC.

The J gene is TRBJ2-2, the V gene TRBV7-2; possibly TRBD1 for D (5 bases). V gave up 3 bases and J gave up 4 bases, with 6 bases separating them. CDR3 length: 13 residues. Germline V gene data show CDR1 as SGHTA and CDR2 as FQGNSA. CDR3 protein: CASSFRVTGELFF. In DNA, the CDR3 is TGTGCCAGCAGCTTCAGGGTCACCGGGGAGCTGTTTTTT. Complete variable domain (other parts from reference TRBV7-2 and TRBJ2-2): GAGVSQSPSNKVTEKGKDVELRCDPISGHTALYWYRQSLGQGLEFLIYFQGNSAPDKSGLPSDRFSAERTGGSVSTLTIQRTQQEDSAVYLCASSFRVTGELFFGEGSRLTVL.

The rearrangement uses TRBV7-2 and TRBJ2-7; TRBD2 matches at 8 bases. V shed 1 base, J shed 3 bases, and the junction held 8 bases outside the gene matches. This CDR3 spans 16 amino acids. CDR1 is SGHTA, CDR2 FQGNSA, per germline. The CDR3, as DNA: TGTGCCAGCAGCTTAGGAGGCGGGGGGACCTTCTACGAGCAGTACTTC. Translated: CASSLGGGGTFYEQYF.

The gene calls are TRBV30 and TRBJ2-1, with D perhaps TRBD1 (5 bases). Germline assignment: CDR1 GTSNPN and CDR2 SVGIG (reference sequence). Trimming cost V 2 bases and J 4 bases, with 18 bases left between them. The CDR3 loop spans 16 amino acids. The CDR3 sequence: CAWSRRRVGPYNEQFF. The CDR3 DNA is TGTGCCTGGAGTCGACGACGAGTGGGGCCTTACAATGAGCAGTTCTTC.